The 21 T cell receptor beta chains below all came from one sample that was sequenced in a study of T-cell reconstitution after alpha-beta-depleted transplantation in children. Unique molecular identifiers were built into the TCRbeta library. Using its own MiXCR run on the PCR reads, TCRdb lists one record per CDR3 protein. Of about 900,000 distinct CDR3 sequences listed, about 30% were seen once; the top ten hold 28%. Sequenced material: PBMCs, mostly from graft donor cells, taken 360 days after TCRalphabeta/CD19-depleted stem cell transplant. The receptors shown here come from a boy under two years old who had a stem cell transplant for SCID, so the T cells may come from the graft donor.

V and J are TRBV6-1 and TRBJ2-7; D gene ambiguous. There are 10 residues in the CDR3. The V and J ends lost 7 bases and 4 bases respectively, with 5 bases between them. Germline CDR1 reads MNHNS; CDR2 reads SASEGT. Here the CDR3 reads CASMGYEQYF. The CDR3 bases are TGTGCCAGCATGGGATACGAGCAGTACTTC.

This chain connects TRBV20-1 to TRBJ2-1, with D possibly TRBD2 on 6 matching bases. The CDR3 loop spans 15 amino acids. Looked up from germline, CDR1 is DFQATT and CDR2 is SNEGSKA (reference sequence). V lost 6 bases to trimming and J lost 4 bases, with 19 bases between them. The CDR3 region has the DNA TGCAGTGCCCCTTGGGGCGGGGTGGCGTACAATGAGCAGTTCTTC. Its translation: CSAPWGGVAYNEQFF.

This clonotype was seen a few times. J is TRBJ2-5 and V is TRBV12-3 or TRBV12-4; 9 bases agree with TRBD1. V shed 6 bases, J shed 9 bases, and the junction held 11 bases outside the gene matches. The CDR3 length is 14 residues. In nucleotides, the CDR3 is TGTGCCAGCAGAGCCGTAGGACAGGGGTTGGCCCAGTACTTC. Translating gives CASRAVGQGLAQYF.

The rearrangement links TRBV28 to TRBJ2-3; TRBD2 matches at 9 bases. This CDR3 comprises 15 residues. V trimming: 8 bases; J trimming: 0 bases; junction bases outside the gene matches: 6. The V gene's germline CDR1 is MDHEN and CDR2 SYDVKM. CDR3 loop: CASRSGGTSTDTQYF. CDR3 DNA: TGTGCCAGCCGCAGCGGGGGGACTAGCACAGATACGCAGTATTTT.

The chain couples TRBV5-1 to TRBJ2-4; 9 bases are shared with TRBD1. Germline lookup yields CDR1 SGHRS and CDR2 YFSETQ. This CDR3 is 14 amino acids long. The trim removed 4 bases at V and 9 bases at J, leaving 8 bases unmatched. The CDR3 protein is CASSLPGQGTIQYF. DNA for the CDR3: TGCGCCAGCAGCCTTCCTGGACAGGGGACCATTCAGTACTTC. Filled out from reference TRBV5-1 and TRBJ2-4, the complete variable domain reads KAGVTQTPRYLIKTRGQQVTLSCSPISGHRSVSWYQQTPGQGLQFLFEYFSETQRNKGNFPGRFSGRQFSNSRSEMNVSTLELGDSALYLCASSLPGQGTIQYFGAGTRLSVL.

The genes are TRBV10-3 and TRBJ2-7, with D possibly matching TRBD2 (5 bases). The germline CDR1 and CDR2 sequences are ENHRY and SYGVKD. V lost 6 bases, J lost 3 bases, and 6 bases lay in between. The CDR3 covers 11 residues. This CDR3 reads CAIREDYEQYF. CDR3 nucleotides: TGTGCCATCAGGGAGGACTACGAGCAGTACTTC.

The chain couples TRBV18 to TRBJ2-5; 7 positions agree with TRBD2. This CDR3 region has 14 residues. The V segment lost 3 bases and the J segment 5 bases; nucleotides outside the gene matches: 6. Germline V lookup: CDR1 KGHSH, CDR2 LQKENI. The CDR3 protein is CASSPDYGRETQYF. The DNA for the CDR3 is TGTGCCAGCTCACCGGACTACGGGAGGGAGACCCAGTACTTC.

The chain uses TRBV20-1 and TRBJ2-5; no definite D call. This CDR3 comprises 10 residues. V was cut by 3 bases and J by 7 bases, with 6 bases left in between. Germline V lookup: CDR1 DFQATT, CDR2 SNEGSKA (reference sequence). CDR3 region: CSARGGTQYF. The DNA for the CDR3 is TGCAGTGCTAGGGGCGGGACCCAGTACTTC.

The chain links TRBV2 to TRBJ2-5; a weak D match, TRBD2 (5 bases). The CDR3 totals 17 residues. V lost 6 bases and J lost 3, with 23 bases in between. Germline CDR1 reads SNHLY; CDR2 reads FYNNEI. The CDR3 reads CASSPPSKRVAKETQYF. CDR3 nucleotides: TGTGCCAGCAGCCCCCCCTCCAAGAGGGTGGCCAAAGAGACCCAGTACTTC.

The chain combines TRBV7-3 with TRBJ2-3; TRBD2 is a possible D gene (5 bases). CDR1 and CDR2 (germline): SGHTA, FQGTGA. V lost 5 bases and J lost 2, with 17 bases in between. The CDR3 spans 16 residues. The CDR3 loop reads CASSLRHRLYTDTQYF. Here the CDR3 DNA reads TGTGCCAGCAGCCTCCGACACAGACTATACACAGATACGCAGTATTTT.

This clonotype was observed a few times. DNA of the CDR3: TGTGCCATCAGGACAGGGGGCGCCTACAATGAGCAGTTCTTC. It translates to CAIRTGGAYNEQFF. The chain joins TRBV10-3 to TRBJ2-1; 10 bases fit TRBD1. The CDR3 extends over 14 amino acids. The germline V gene has CDR1 ENHRY and CDR2 SYGVKD. V was clipped by 6 bases and J by 2 bases; unmatched bases: 1.

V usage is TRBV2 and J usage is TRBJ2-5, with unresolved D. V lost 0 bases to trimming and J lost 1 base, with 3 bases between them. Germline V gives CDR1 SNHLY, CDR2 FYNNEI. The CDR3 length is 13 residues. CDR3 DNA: TGTGCCAGCAGTGAAGCGGGCCAAGAGACCCAGTACTTC. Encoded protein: CASSEAGQETQYF.

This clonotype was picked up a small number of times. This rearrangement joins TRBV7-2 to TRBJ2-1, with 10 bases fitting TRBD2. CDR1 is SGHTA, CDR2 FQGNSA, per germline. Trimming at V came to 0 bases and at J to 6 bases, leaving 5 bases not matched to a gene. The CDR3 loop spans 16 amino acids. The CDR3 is CASSLALGLALNEQFF. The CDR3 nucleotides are TGTGCCAGCAGCTTAGCGTTGGGACTAGCGCTCAATGAGCAGTTCTTC.

The CDR3 region is CASSQDIASSNTGELFF. DNA for the CDR3: TGCGCCAGCAGCCAAGATATCGCCAGCTCGAACACCGGGGAGCTGTTTTTT. This chain connects TRBV4-3 to TRBJ2-2, with no clear D. The germline V and J ends were trimmed by 0 bases and 0 bases, with 11 bases remaining between them. The germline gives CDR1 LGHNA, CDR2 YSLEER. The CDR3 length is 17 residues.

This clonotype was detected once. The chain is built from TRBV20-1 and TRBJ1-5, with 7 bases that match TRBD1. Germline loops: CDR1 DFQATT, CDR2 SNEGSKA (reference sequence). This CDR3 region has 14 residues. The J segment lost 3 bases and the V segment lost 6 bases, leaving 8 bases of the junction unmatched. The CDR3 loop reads CSARRQGFNQPQHF. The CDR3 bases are TGCAGTGCACGAAGACAGGGATTCAATCAGCCCCAGCATTTT.

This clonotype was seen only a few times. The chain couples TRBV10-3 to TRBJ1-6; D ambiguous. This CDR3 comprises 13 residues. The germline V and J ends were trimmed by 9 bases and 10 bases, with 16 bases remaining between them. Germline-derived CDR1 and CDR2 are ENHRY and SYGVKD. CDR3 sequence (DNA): TGTGCCATAATGAATGAACCGGGCTCACCCCTCCACTTT. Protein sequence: CAIMNEPGSPLHF.

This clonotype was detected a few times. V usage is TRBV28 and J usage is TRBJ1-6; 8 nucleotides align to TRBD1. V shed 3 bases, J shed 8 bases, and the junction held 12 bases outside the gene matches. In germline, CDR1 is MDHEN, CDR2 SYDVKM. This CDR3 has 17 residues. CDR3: CASSFPATGTGYSPLHF. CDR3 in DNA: TGTGCCAGCAGTTTTCCTGCTACCGGGACAGGCTATTCACCCCTCCACTTT.

CDR3 in amino acids: CASSLAGGHGKNTGELFF. The CDR3 DNA follows: TGCGCCAGCAGCCTAGCAGGGGGACATGGCAAAAACACCGGGGAGCTGTTTTTT. V is TRBV5-1 and J is TRBJ2-2; 7 nucleotides match TRBD1. V lost 4 bases, J lost 2 bases, and 14 bases stayed unmatched. In germline, CDR1 is SGHRS, CDR2 YFSETQ. The CDR3 contains 18 residues.

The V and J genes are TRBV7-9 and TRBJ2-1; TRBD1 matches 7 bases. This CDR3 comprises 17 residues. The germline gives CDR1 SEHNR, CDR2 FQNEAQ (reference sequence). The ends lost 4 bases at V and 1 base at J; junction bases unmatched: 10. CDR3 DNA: TGTGCCAGCAGCTCGGACAGGCACCCGGGATCCTACAATGAGCAGTTCTTC. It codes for CASSSDRHPGSYNEQFF.

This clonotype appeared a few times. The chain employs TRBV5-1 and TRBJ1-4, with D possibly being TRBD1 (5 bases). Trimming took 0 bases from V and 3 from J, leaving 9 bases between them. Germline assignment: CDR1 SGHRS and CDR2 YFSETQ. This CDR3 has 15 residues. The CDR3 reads CASSLAGDSNEKLFF. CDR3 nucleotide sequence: TGCGCCAGCAGCTTGGCGGGGGATTCTAATGAAAAACTGTTTTTT.

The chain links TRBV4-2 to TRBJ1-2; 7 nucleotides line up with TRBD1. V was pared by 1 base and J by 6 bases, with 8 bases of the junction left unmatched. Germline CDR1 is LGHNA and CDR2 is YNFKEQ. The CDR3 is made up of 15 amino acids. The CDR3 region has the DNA TGTGCCAGCAGCCAAGTTGGGGACAGCGGGGATGGCTACACCTTC. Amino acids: CASSQVGDSGDGYTF.